Here is one T cell receptor beta chain with its context. Its antigen is currently unknown. Within the sample, other DNA sequences also encode this same CDR3. Germline V gene data show CDR1 as SGHRS and CDR2 as YFSETQ. This CDR3 is 17 amino acids long. Trimming at V came to 3 bases and at J to 8 bases, leaving 9 bases not matched to a gene. Only in-frame clones appear in the TCRdb table, and some are missing; sequencing was by immunoSEQ multiplex PCR. Of approximately 200,000 clones listed, roughly nine tenths are singletons. This sample was taken from a study of T cell responses to AZD1222 COVID-19 vaccine. Regarding the study as a whole: Donors in the cohort were predominantly white British and more often female, and clonal diversity was possibly underestimated. An increase in Spike-specific TCR breadth and depth was observed after two AZD1222 doses.

The sequence came from an adult who received the AZD1222 COVID-19 vaccine. The material was peripheral blood, obtained 28 days after the second AZD1222 dose. This chain connects TRBV5-1 to TRBJ2-1, with 15 bases matching TRBD2. CDR3 region: CASSSGLAGGPRDEQFF. The DNA for the CDR3 is TGCGCCAGCAGCTCTGGACTAGCGGGAGGGCCGAGGGATGAGCAGTTCTTC.